A selection of T cell receptor beta chains follows, all from one sample in a study of graft-versus-host responses after intestinal transplantation. No antigens are known for them. Profiling relied on immunoSEQ multiplex PCR, and the TCRdb table lists in-frame clones only, not all of them. Of some 90,000 clones listed, 90% to 95% were seen once; the top ten hold approximately 5.6%. Sequenced material: unstimulated CD8+ T cells sorted from spleen or lymph node cells, taken before intestinal transplant. All receptors derive from a human donor who received an intestinal transplant. CDR3s include the opening cysteine and the closing phenylalanine or tryptophan. The D gene is left open where the match is weak. Only part of the rows carry a size: once, few, many, or a class if the clone is expanded.

NA | NA | TRBJ1-2 | TRBV6-5 | CASSFEDPGGHYGYTF | TGTGCCAGCAGTTTTGAGGACCCGGGCGGTCACTATGGCTACACCTTC
NA | NA | TRBJ2-2 | TRBV6-5 | CASTIRFKLTGELFF | TGTGCCAGCACCATACGGTTTAAATTAACCGGGGAGCTGTTTTTT
NA | NA | TRBJ2-3 | TRBV7-9 | CASSLEHTDTQYF | TGTGCCAGCAGCCTCGAGCACACAGATACGCAGTATTTT
TRBD2 | NA | TRBJ2-7 | TRBV7-2 | CASSARTSGIYWASYEQYF | TGTGCCAGCAGCGCCAGGACTAGCGGGATTTATTGGGCCTCCTACGAGCAGTACTTC
TRBD1 | NA | TRBJ1-6 | TRBV5-6 | CASSSYTTGGFISPLHF | TGTGCCAGCAGCTCCTACACGACAGGGGGTTTCATTTCACCCCTCCACTTT
NA | NA | TRBJ1-2 | TRBV6-1 | CASSDTLGGYTF | TGTGCCAGCAGTGATACGCTTGGTGGCTACACCTTC
TRBD2 | NA | TRBJ2-7 | TRBV9 | CASSPRSGSSYEQYF | TGTGCCAGCAGCCCCCGCAGCGGGAGTTCCTACGAGCAGTACTTC
TRBD1 | few | TRBJ1-4 | TRBV5-1 | CASSLAEGGVEKLFF | TGCGCCAGCAGCTTGGCCGAAGGGGGCGTTGAAAAACTGTTTTTT
NA | NA | TRBJ2-1 | TRBV2 | CASSEGLELSYEQFF | TGTGCCAGCAGTGAAGGTCTGGAGTTGAGCTATGAGCAGTTCTTC
NA | NA | TRBJ2-7 | TRBV7-9 | CASSFWYHEQYF | TGTGCCAGCAGCTTTTGGTACCACGAGCAGTACTTC
NA | NA | TRBJ2-7 | TRBV30 | CAWSPDTYEQYF | TGTGCCTGGAGCCCAGACACCTACGAGCAGTACTTC
NA | NA | TRBJ2-1 | TRBV25-1 | CASSEYIYNEQFF | TGTGCCAGCAGTGAATATATTTACAATGAGCAGTTCTTC
NA | NA | TRBJ2-7 | TRBV7-9 | CASSLRGGSYEQYF | TGTGCCAGCAGCTTGAGAGGGGGAAGCTACGAGCAGTACTTC
NA | once | TRBJ1-3 | TRBV14 | CASSQVAGAGNTIYF | TGTGCCAGCAGCCAAGTGGCAGGGGCTGGAAACACCATATATTTT
NA | NA | TRBJ2-7 | TRBV5-4 | CASSSGGPTYEQYF | TGTGCCAGCAGCTCTGGGGGCCCCACCTACGAGCAGTACTTC
NA | NA | TRBJ2-2 | TRBV7-6 | CASSLGLSDPPTGELFF | TGTGCCAGCAGCTTAGGCTTATCGGACCCACCAACCGGGGAGCTGTTTTTT
NA | NA | TRBJ2-6 | TRBV14 | CASSHLSGANVLTF | TGTGCCAGCAGTCACCTCTCTGGGGCCAACGTCCTGACTTTC
NA | NA | TRBJ1-2 | TRBV2 | CASSQDQGNYGYTF | TGTGCCAGCAGCCAAGACCAGGGGAACTATGGCTACACCTTC
NA | NA | TRBJ1-1 | TRBV9 | CASSGLDANTEAFF | TGTGCCAGCAGTGGCTTAGACGCGAACACTGAAGCTTTCTTT
NA | NA | TRBJ1-2 | TRBV19 | CASSEGSNYGYTF | TGTGCCAGTTCTGAAGGTTCGAACTATGGCTACACCTTC
NA | once | TRBJ2-3 | TRBV19 | CASSIVDRSTDTQYF | TGTGCCAGTAGTATAGTTGATAGGAGCACAGATACGCAGTATTTT
NA | NA | TRBJ2-4 | TRBV15 | CATSRVGNIQYF | TGTGCCACCAGCAGAGTGGGTAACATTCAGTACTTC
TRBD2 | NA | TRBJ2-7 | TRBV6-5 | CASSSTGLAEQYF | TGTGCCAGCAGTTCCACGGGACTAGCCGAGCAGTACTTC
TRBD2 | NA | TRBJ2-7 | TRBV4-1 | CASSQESGAYEQYF | TGCGCCAGCAGCCAAGAAAGCGGGGCCTACGAGCAGTACTTC
NA | NA | TRBJ1-2 | TRBV9 | CASSARREGNGYTF | TGTGCCAGCAGCGCGCGCAGGGAGGGCAATGGCTACACCTTC
TRBD2 | NA | TRBJ2-7 | TRBV6-9 | CASSYFGGSSYEQYF | TGTGCCAGCAGTTACTTCGGGGGGAGCTCCTACGAGCAGTACTTC
NA | NA | TRBJ1-6 | TRBV5-4 | CASSSTRDSGVSPLHF | TGTGCCAGCAGCTCCACCCGGGATTCAGGGGTTTCACCCCTCCACTTT
NA | NA | TRBJ1-6 | TRBV14 | CASSQDGYSPLHF | TGTGCCAGCAGCCAAGATGGTTATTCACCCCTCCACTTT
NA | NA | TRBJ2-3 | TRBV19 | CASSETLDTQYF | TGTGCCAGTAGTGAAACCCTTGATACGCAGTATTTT
TRBD1 | NA | TRBJ1-6 | TRBV12-5 | CASATDRGYNSPLHF | TGTGCTAGTGCCACGGACAGGGGTTATAATTCACCCCTCCACTTT
TRBD2 | NA | TRBJ2-1 | TRBV19 | CASSPLAGEAEQFF | TGTGCCAGTAGTCCCCTAGCGGGAGAGGCCGAGCAGTTCTTC
NA | NA | TRBJ2-1 | TRBV2 | CASSRSYNEQFF | TGTGCCAGCTCTCGGAGCTACAATGAGCAGTTCTTC
NA | NA | TRBJ2-7 | TRBV5-6 | CASSFYSEEQYF | TGTGCCAGCAGCTTTTACAGCGAGGAGCAGTACTTC
TRBD1 | once | TRBJ2-3 | TRBV29-1 | CSVVGQGAQDTQYF | TGCAGCGTCGTAGGACAGGGGGCGCAAGATACGCAGTATTTT
NA | NA | TRBJ2-2 | TRBV7-6 | CASSFGQPTGELFF | TGTGCCAGCAGCTTCGGGCAGCCCACCGGGGAGCTGTTTTTT
TRBD2 | NA | TRBJ2-2 | TRBV6-1 | CASSLASGIVGELFF | TGTGCCAGCAGCCTCGCTAGCGGGATCGTGGGGGAGCTGTTTTTT
NA | NA | TRBJ2-3 | TRBV2 | CARTDRRGTDTQYF | TGTGCCAGAACCGACAGGCGGGGCACAGATACGCAGTATTTT
TRBD2 | NA | TRBJ2-1 | TRBV2 | CASSESLAGDNEQFF | TGTGCCAGCAGTGAATCGCTAGCGGGGGACAATGAGCAGTTCTTC
NA | NA | TRBJ1-1 | TRBV6-1 | CASSEAGPGEGVNTEAFF | TGTGCCAGCAGTGAAGCGGGGCCAGGAGAAGGTGTGAACACTGAAGCTTTCTTT
TRBD1 | NA | TRBJ2-1 | TRBV6-5 | CASKTGGPYNEQFF | TGTGCCAGCAAAACAGGGGGCCCCTACAATGAGCAGTTCTTC
NA | once | TRBJ2-5 | TRBV20-1 | CSAPRGTQYF | TGCAGTGCCCCCCGTGGGACCCAGTACTTC
NA | NA | TRBJ2-1 | TRBV10-1 | CASSELWQTSYNEQFF | TGCGCCAGCAGTGAGTTATGGCAAACCTCCTACAATGAGCAGTTCTTC
TRBD2 | NA | TRBJ2-1 | TRBV6-5 | CASSDSGTSYNEQFF | TGTGCCAGCAGTGACTCCGGGACTAGCTACAATGAGCAGTTCTTC
NA | NA | TRBJ1-4 | TRBV7-9 | CASSLWGEEKLFF | TGTGCCAGCAGCTTATGGGGAGAGGAAAAACTGTTTTTT
TRBD2 | NA | TRBJ2-5 | TRBV7-3 | CASSLLGASGQETQYF | TGTGCCAGCAGCTTATTAGGGGCTAGCGGGCAAGAGACCCAGTACTTC
NA | NA | TRBJ1-2 | TRBV10-2 | CASSDSYGYTF | TGCGCCAGCAGTGACAGCTATGGCTACACCTTC
NA | NA | TRBJ1-1 | TRBV6-6 | CATTPGVNTEAFF | TGTGCCACAACGCCAGGGGTGAACACTGAAGCTTTCTTT
NA | NA | TRBJ1-1 | TRBV7-9 | CASSFRAGMNTEAFF | TGTGCCAGCAGCTTCAGGGCAGGGATGAACACTGAAGCTTTCTTT
NA | NA | TRBJ1-1 | TRBV10-1 | CASSNLNTEAFF | TGCGCCAGCAGTAACTTGAACACTGAAGCTTTCTTT
NA | NA | TRBJ2-7 | TRBV13 | CASSLEAQSDEQYF | TGTGCCAGCAGCTTAGAGGCCCAGTCGGACGAGCAGTACTTC
TRBD1 | NA | TRBJ2-7 | TRBV29-1 | CSDPDRIHYEQYF | TGCAGCGACCCGGACAGGATCCACTACGAGCAGTACTTC
NA | once | TRBJ2-1 | TRBV19 | CASSNDNEQFF | TGTGCCAGTAGTAACGATAATGAGCAGTTCTTC
NA | NA | TRBJ2-2 | TRBV25-1 | CAIGGGPGELFF | TGTGCCATAGGCGGAGGTCCCGGGGAGCTGTTTTTT
NA | NA | TRBJ2-1 | TRBV27 | CATKPLGNRDSEQFF | TGTGCCACTAAGCCCCTTGGAAACCGGGACTCCGAGCAGTTCTTC
NA | NA | TRBJ1-5 | TRBV30 | CAWSPESEGPEQPQHF | TGTGCCTGGAGCCCCGAGTCAGAGGGCCCGGAGCAGCCCCAGCATTTT
NA | NA | TRBJ1-1 | TRBV5-5 | CASSWDSDTEAFF | TGTGCCAGCAGCTGGGACTCCGACACTGAAGCTTTCTTT